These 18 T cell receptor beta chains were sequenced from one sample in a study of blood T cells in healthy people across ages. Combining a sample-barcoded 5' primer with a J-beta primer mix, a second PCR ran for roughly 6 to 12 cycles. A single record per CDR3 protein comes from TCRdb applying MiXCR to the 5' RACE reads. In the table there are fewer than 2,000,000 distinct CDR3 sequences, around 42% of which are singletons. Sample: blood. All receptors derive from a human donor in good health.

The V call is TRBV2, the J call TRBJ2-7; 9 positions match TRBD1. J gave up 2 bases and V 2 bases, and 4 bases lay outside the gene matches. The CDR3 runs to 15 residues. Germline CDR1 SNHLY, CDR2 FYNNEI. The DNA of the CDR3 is TGTGCCAGCAGTGAATTCTGGACAGGGGCCTACGAGCAGTACTTC. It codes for CASSEFWTGAYEQYF.

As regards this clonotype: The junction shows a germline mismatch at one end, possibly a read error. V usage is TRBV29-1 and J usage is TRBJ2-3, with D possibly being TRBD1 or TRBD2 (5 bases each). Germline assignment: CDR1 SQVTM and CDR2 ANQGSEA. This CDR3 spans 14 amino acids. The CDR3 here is CSVEPRESTGTQYF. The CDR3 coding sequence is TGCAGCGTTGAACCTAGGGAGAGCACAGGTACGCAGTATTTT.

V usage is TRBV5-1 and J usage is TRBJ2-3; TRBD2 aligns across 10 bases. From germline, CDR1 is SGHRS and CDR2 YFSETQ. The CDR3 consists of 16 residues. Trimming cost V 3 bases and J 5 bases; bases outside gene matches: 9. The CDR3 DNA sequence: TGCGCCAGCAGCTGGTCGAGCGGGGGGGCAGTAGATACGCAGTATTTT. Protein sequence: CASSWSSGGAVDTQYF.

In DNA form, the CDR3 reads TGTGCCAGCTTAGATAGCGGGAGCATAGAGACCCAGTACTTC. It codes for CASLDSGSIETQYF. The chain couples TRBV28 to TRBJ2-5, with 9 bases that match TRBD2. The CDR3 runs 14 residues. Germline V gene lookup returns CDR1 MDHEN and CDR2 SYDVKM. The ends lost 8 bases at V and 4 bases at J; junction bases unmatched: 8. Supplemented by reference TRBV28 and TRBJ2-5, the full variable domain reads DVKVTQSSRYLVKRTGEKVFLECVQDMDHENMFWYRQDPGLGLRLIYFSYDVKMKEKGDIPEGYSVSREKKERFSLILESASTNQTSMYLCASLDSGSIETQYFGPGTRLLVL.

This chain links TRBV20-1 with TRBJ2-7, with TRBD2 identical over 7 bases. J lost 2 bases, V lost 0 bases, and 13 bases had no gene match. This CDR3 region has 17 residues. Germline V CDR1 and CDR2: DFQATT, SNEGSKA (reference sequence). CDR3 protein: CSARDWRTRLEPYEQYF. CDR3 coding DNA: TGCAGTGCTAGAGATTGGAGGACTAGACTAGAGCCCTACGAGCAGTACTTC.

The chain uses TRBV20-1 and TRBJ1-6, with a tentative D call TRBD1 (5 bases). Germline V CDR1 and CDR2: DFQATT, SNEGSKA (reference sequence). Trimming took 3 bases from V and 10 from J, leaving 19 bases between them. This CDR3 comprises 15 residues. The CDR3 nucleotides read TGCAGTGCTAGTGAGACCGGGACGTTAGGGTCACCCCTCCACTTT. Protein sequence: CSASETGTLGSPLHF.

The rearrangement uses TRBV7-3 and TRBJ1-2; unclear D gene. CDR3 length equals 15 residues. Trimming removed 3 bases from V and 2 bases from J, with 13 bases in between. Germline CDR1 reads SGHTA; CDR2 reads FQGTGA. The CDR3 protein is CASSFDGVNNYGYTF. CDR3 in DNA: TGTGCCAGCAGCTTCGATGGGGTGAACAACTATGGCTACACCTTC.

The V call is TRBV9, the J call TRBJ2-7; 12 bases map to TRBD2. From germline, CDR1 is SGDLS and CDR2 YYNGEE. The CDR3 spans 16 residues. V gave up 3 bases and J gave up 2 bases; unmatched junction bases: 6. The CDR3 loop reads CASSALLAGGTYEQYF. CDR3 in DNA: TGTGCCAGCAGCGCCCTACTAGCGGGGGGAACCTACGAGCAGTACTTC.

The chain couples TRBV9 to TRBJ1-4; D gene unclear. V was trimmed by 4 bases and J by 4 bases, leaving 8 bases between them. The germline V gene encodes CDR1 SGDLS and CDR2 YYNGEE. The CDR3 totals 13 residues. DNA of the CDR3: TGTGCCAGCAGCACGGACTTTAATGAAAAACTGTTTTTT. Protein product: CASSTDFNEKLFF.

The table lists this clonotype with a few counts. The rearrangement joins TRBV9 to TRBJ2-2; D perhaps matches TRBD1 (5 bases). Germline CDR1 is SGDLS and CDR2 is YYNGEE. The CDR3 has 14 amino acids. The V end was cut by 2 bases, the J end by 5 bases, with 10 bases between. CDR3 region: CASSVQGRTGELFF. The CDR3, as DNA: TGTGCCAGCAGCGTCCAGGGTAGGACCGGGGAGCTGTTTTTT. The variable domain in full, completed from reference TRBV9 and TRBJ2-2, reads DSGVTQTPKHLITATGQRVTLRCSPRSGDLSVYWYQQSLDQGLQFLIQYYNGEERAKGNILERFSAQQFPDLHSELNLSSLELGDSALYFCASSVQGRTGELFFGEGSRLTVL.

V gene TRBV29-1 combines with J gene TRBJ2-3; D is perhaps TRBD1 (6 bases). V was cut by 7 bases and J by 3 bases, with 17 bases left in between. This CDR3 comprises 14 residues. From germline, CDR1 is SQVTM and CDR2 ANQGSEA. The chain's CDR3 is CSAEAGEGTDTQYF. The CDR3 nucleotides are TGCAGCGCCGAAGCAGGGGAAGGGACAGATACGCAGTATTTT.

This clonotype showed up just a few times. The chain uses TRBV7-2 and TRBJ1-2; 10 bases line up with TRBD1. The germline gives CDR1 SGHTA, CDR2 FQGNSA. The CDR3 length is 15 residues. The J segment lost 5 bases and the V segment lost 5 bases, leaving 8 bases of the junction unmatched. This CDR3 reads CASSTRTGGGYGYTF. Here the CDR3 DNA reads TGTGCCAGCAGCACCCGGACAGGGGGAGGGTATGGCTACACCTTC. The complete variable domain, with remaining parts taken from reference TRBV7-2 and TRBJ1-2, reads GAGVSQSPSNKVTEKGKDVELRCDPISGHTALYWYRQSLGQGLEFLIYFQGNSAPDKSGLPSDRFSAERTGGSVSTLTIQRTQQEDSAVYLCASSTRTGGGYGYTFGSGTRLTVV.

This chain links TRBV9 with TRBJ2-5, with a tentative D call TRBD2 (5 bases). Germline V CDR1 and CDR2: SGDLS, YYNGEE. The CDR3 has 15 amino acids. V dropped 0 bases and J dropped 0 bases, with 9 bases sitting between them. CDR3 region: CASSVAGLYQETQYF. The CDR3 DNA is TGTGCCAGCAGCGTAGCGGGGTTGTACCAAGAGACCCAGTACTTC. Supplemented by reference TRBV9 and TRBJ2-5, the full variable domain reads DSGVTQTPKHLITATGQRVTLRCSPRSGDLSVYWYQQSLDQGLQFLIQYYNGEERAKGNILERFSAQQFPDLHSELNLSSLELGDSALYFCASSVAGLYQETQYFGPGTRLLVL.

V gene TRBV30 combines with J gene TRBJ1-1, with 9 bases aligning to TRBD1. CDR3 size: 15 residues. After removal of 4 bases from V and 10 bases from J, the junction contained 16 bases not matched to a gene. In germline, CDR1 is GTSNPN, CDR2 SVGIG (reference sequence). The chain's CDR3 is CAWIFAGGQGFGAFF. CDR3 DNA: TGTGCCTGGATATTCGCCGGCGGACAGGGGTTTGGAGCTTTCTTT. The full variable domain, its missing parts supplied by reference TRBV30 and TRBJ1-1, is SQTIHQWPATLVQPVGSPLSLECTVEGTSNPNLYWYRQAAGRGLQLLFYSVGIGQISSEVPQNLSASRPQDRQFILSSKKLLLSDSGFYLCAWIFAGGQGFGAFFGQGTRLTVV.

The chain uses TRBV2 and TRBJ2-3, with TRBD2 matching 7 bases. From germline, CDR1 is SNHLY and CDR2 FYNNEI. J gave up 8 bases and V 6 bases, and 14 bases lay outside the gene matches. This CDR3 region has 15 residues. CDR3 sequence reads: CASSVLADYGGTQYF. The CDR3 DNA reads TGTGCCAGCAGCGTCCTAGCGGATTATGGCGGTACGCAGTATTTT.

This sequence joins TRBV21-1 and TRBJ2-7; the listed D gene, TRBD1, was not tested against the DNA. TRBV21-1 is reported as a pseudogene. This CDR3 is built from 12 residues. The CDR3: CATRTGTSEQYF. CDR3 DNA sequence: TGTGCCACCCGGACAGGGACCTCCGAGCAGTACTTC.

CDR3 in DNA: TGTGCCAGCAGCCCCAGACGGGGGGCCTTCACAGATACGCAGTATTTT. Protein: CASSPRRGAFTDTQYF. The rearrangement joins TRBV7-9 to TRBJ2-3; D is perhaps TRBD2 (7 bases). CDR3 size: 16 residues. V was cut by 5 bases and J by 2 bases, with 17 bases left in between. Germline V gene lookup returns CDR1 SEHNR and CDR2 FQNEAQ (reference sequence).

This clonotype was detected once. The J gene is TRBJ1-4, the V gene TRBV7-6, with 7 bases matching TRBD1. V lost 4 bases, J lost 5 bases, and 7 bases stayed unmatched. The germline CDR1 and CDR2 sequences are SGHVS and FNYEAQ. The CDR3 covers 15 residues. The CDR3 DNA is TGTGCCAGCAGCTCGGGACAGACCCTAAATGAAAAACTGTTTTTT. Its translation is CASSSGQTLNEKLFF.